A selection of T cell receptor beta chains follows, all from one sample in a study of T cell changes during pregnancy in multiple sclerosis. TCRdb's table, derived via immunoSEQ multiplex PCR, lists solely in-frame clones and lacks some. The sample has tens of thousands of clones, roughly 90% seen once. Sample: peripheral blood, taken in the third trimester of pregnancy. The source of these receptors is a female donor with multiple sclerosis, enrolled in a pregnancy study. CDR3s leave out the opening cysteine and the closing phenylalanine or tryptophan.

J,V,CDR3
TRBJ1-5,TRBV4-1,ASSPGQGEGWPQH
TRBJ2-2,TRBV6-1,ASSDRSTGQGDTGELF
TRBJ1-1,TRBV5-1,ASSLAPWGDTEAF
TRBJ2-5,TRBV6-5,ASSLSISGETQY
TRBJ2-5,TRBV18,ASSPTFTQETQY
TRBJ2-3,TRBV5-1,ASRPIAGSTDTQY
TRBJ2-7,TRBV2,ASSGQGALGGEQY
TRBJ1-2,TRBV12-2,ASRLALLDSRYGYT
TRBJ2-7,TRBV20-1,RADRGYEQY
TRBJ2-1,TRBV10-3,AAAGLYSYNEQF
TRBJ1-6,TRBV5-4,ASSTWGDSPLH
TRBJ2-3,TRBV7-2,ASSKRIGTDTQY
TRBJ1-1,TRBV6-5,ASVDGVRKAF
TRBJ1-1,TRBV7-9,ASSLVRETEAF